Below are 14 T cell receptor beta chains sequenced from a single sample in a study of blood T cell repertoires in COVID-19. TCRdb's table, derived via immunoSEQ multiplex PCR, lists solely in-frame clones and lacks some. The data show more than 200,000 clones, roughly 90% seen once. Sequencing used peripheral blood. All receptors derive from a woman between 40 and 50 years old who had recovered from COVID-19.

The CDR3 DNA reads as TGTGCCAGCAGCGTCGGACTAGCGGGGTCGGATGAGCAGTTCTTC. This encodes CASSVGLAGSDEQFF. The chain uses TRBV9 and TRBJ2-1, with 12 bases aligning to TRBD2. The V gene's germline CDR1 is SGDLS and CDR2 YYNGEE. The CDR3 extends over 15 amino acids. The trim removed 2 bases at V and 8 bases at J, leaving 5 bases unmatched.

The rearrangement joins TRBV7-8 to TRBJ2-5; 9 positions agree with TRBD2. Germline CDR1 reads SGHVS; CDR2 reads FQNEAQ. The V segment lost 5 bases and the J segment 3 bases; nucleotides outside the gene matches: 10. The length of the CDR3 is 16 residues. CDR3 sequence (DNA): TGTGCCAGCAGCCTCGGGGGTGCTAGCGGGGAAGAGACCCAGTACTTC. Amino acid sequence: CASSLGGASGEETQYF. Combining the CDR3 with reference TRBV7-8 and TRBJ2-5 gives the whole variable domain GAGVSQSPRYKVAKRGQDVALRCDPISGHVSLFWYQQALGQGPEFLTYFQNEAQLDKSGLPSDRFFAERPEGSVSTLKIQRTQQEDSAVYLCASSLGGASGEETQYFGPGTRLLVL.

The V gene is TRBV5-1, the J gene TRBJ1-5; D is perhaps TRBD1 (5 bases). V was shortened by 4 bases and J by 6 bases, with 17 bases between the two germline ends. Germline V gene sequence: CDR1 SGHRS, CDR2 YFSETQ. This CDR3 has 15 amino acids. The CDR3 spells CASSLSAGSRQPQHF. Written as DNA, the CDR3 is TGCGCCAGCAGCCTGTCGGCAGGGTCCCGTCAGCCCCAGCATTTT. Together with reference TRBV5-1 and TRBJ1-5, the CDR3 gives the full variable domain: KAGVTQTPRYLIKTRGQQVTLSCSPISGHRSVSWYQQTPGQGLQFLFEYFSETQRNKGNFPGRFSGRQFSNSRSEMNVSTLELGDSALYLCASSLSAGSRQPQHFGDGTRLSIL.

V and J are TRBV2 and TRBJ2-3, with a possible D match to TRBD1 (6 bases). Trimming shortened V by 6 bases and J by 2 bases, and 15 bases separated the two germline ends. Germline V CDR1 and CDR2: SNHLY, FYNNEI. CDR3 length: 15 amino acids. The DNA for the CDR3 is TGTGCCAGCAGGGCACAGGGATTGAACACAGATACGCAGTATTTT. This codes for CASRAQGLNTDTQYF.

J is TRBJ1-2 and V is TRBV6-5; 8 positions match TRBD1. The V segment lost 5 bases and the J segment 6 bases; nucleotides outside the gene matches: 11. The CDR3 is 15 amino acids. CDR1 and CDR2 from the germline V gene are MNHEY and SVGAGI. CDR3 coding DNA: TGTGCCAGCAGTAGGGACAGGCCCCCGGGGGATGGCTACACCTTC. It specifies CASSRDRPPGDGYTF.

The chain uses TRBV15 and TRBJ2-5; D gene unclear. The CDR3 length is 13 residues. Trimming took 1 base from V and 1 from J, leaving 4 bases between them. CDR1 LNHNV and CDR2 YYDKDF come from the germline V gene (reference sequence). The CDR3 DNA is TGTGCCACCAGCAGAGGTCTCCAAGAGACCCAGTACTTC. Its protein product is CATSRGLQETQYF.

The chain links TRBV18 to TRBJ2-3; TRBD2 aligns across 9 bases. This CDR3 is built from 15 residues. From germline, CDR1 is KGHSH and CDR2 LQKENI. With 8 bases clipped from V and 5 bases from J, the junction kept 11 bases outside the gene matches. CDR3 region: CASTIAGGLRDTQYF. The CDR3 DNA is TGTGCCAGCACCATCGCGGGGGGGCTTCGAGATACGCAGTATTTT.

The rearrangement links TRBV11-3 to TRBJ2-7; TRBD2 matches 11 bases. Trimming took 6 bases from V and 7 from J; bases not matched to a gene: 11. CDR1 and CDR2 from the germline V gene are SGHNT and YENEEA. The CDR3 has 15 amino acids. CDR3 protein: CASRLTSGSGLEQYF. The CDR3 DNA sequence: TGTGCCAGCAGACTAACTAGCGGGAGCGGTTTGGAGCAGTACTTC.

The chain combines TRBV25-1 with TRBJ1-5, with TRBD1 identical over 7 bases. The germline gives CDR1 MGHDK, CDR2 SYGVNS. Unmatched junction bases numbered 6, after V lost 0 bases and J lost 7 bases. There are 15 residues in the CDR3. The CDR3 loop is CASSEYAGGEQPQHF. In DNA, the CDR3 is TGTGCCAGCAGTGAATACGCAGGGGGAGAGCAGCCCCAGCATTTT.

V is TRBV27 and J is TRBJ1-6; D is uncertain. Looked up from germline, CDR1 is MNHEY and CDR2 is SMNVEV (reference sequence). V was trimmed by 6 bases and J by 8 bases, leaving 8 bases between them. The CDR3 covers 12 residues. CDR3 in amino acids: CASREDHSPLHF. The CDR3 DNA is TGTGCCAGCAGGGAGGATCATTCACCCCTCCACTTT.

This chain links TRBV5-1 with TRBJ1-4, with D possibly matching TRBD1 (6 bases). There are 17 residues in the CDR3. The germline CDR1 and CDR2 sequences are SGHRS and YFSETQ. The V end lost 1 base, the J end lost 7 bases, and 20 bases lay between the germline ends. CDR3 region: CASSLTGHVGGGEKLFF. CDR3 DNA sequence: TGCGCCAGCAGCTTGACGGGACATGTAGGCGGGGGTGAAAAACTGTTTTTT. Variable domain in full (rest from reference TRBV5-1 and TRBJ1-4): KAGVTQTPRYLIKTRGQQVTLSCSPISGHRSVSWYQQTPGQGLQFLFEYFSETQRNKGNFPGRFSGRQFSNSRSEMNVSTLELGDSALYLCASSLTGHVGGGEKLFFGSGTQLSVL.

This clone came up once. The CDR3 protein is CASSPGNQRDHEQYF. The CDR3 nucleotides read TGTGCCAGCTCACCAGGTAATCAGCGGGATCACGAGCAGTACTTC. J is TRBJ2-7 and V is TRBV18; 7 bases are a match to TRBD2. V gave up 2 bases and J gave up 5 bases; unmatched junction bases: 9. The CDR3 contains 15 residues. Germline CDR1 reads KGHSH; CDR2 reads LQKENI.

This chain connects TRBV6-6 to TRBJ1-3, with D possibly TRBD1 on 6 matching bases. The CDR3 is 14 residues long. CDR1 MNHNY and CDR2 SVGAGI come from the germline V gene (reference sequence). Deletions cut 4 bases from V and 0 bases from J, with 7 bases between. CDR3 coding DNA: TGTGCCAGCAGTTGGGACAACTCTGGAAACACCATATATTTT. Protein product: CASSWDNSGNTIYF.

This chain joins TRBV28 and TRBJ2-3; 9 bases are a match to TRBD1. Germline V gene data show CDR1 as MDHEN and CDR2 as SYDVKM. The CDR3 loop spans 16 amino acids. The junction had 7 bases not matched to a gene; V was cut back by 6 bases and J by 0 bases. The CDR3 bases are TGTGCCAGCAGCTACCTACAGGGGGCGAGCACAGATACGCAGTATTTT. It is translated as CASSYLQGASTDTQYF. Looking up the rest from reference TRBV28 and TRBJ2-3 gives the full variable domain: DVKVTQSSRYLVKRTGEKVFLECVQDMDHENMFWYRQDPGLGLRLIYFSYDVKMKEKGDIPEGYSVSREKKERFSLILESASTNQTSMYLCASSYLQGASTDTQYFGPGTRLTVL.